Below, 10 T cell receptor beta chains from the same sample are listed, as sequenced in a study of response to subunit inactivated influenza vaccine. TCRdb re-analysed the RT-PCR reads in MiXCR, keeping a single row per CDR3 protein. This sample has 540,000 or so distinct CDR3 sequences, with roughly 13% found just once. Sequencing was performed on PBMCs from blood, taken about 6 weeks after vaccination. These receptors were taken from a man in his fifties or sixties who received an inactivated influenza vaccine.

This clonotype occurred a few times. J is TRBJ1-5 and V is TRBV20-1, with a tentative D call TRBD1 (6 bases). V lost 6 bases to trimming and J lost 7 bases, with 16 bases between them. This CDR3 is built from 13 residues. Per germline, CDR1 DFQATT and CDR2 SNEGSKA (reference sequence). The CDR3 region has the DNA TGCAGTGCCACACAGGGTTACGGCCAGCCCCAGCATTTT. Amino acids: CSATQGYGQPQHF.

The chain is built from TRBV29-1 and TRBJ2-1, with D perhaps TRBD1 (8 bases). The germline gives CDR1 SQVTM, CDR2 ANQGSEA. Trimming removed 6 bases from V and 4 bases from J, with 19 bases in between. This CDR3 region has 15 residues. The DNA of the CDR3 is TGCAGCGTCACAGGGGGGGCGGGAAATTACAATGAGCAGTTCTTC. It specifies CSVTGGAGNYNEQFF.

This clonotype has more than one count but fewer than ten. V is TRBV5-1 and J is TRBJ2-3; 8 nucleotides line up with TRBD1. This CDR3 has 16 amino acids. Trimming took 5 bases from V and 2 from J; bases not matched to a gene: 10. Looked up from germline, CDR1 is SGHRS and CDR2 is YFSETQ. The DNA of the CDR3 is TGCGCCAGCAGTGTAGCAGGGGGCCGAGACACAGATACGCAGTATTTT. Translating it yields CASSVAGGRDTDTQYF.

About this clonotype: One base away lies a much larger clone, so this may be a sequencing read error. The chain employs TRBV6-5 and TRBJ2-1, with no clear D. Germline V lookup: CDR1 MNHEY, CDR2 SVGAGI. The CDR3 extends over 14 amino acids. V lost 2 bases and J lost 0, with 5 bases in between. CDR3 DNA: TGTGCCAGCAGTTACGACGCCTCCTACAATGAGCAGTTCTTC. Protein: CASSYDASYNEQFF.

The table lists this clonotype with a few counts. This chain connects TRBV4-1 to TRBJ2-1; 9 bases line up with TRBD2. The V gene's germline CDR1 is MGHRA and CDR2 YSYEKL. V shed 1 base and J 4 bases; nucleotides not matched to a gene: 5. The CDR3 spans 16 residues. Written as DNA, the CDR3 is TGCGCCAGCAGCCAAGCCGGGGCGGGGGGGTACAATGAGCAGTTCTTC. Translated, it gives CASSQAGAGGYNEQFF.

V usage is TRBV5-4 and J usage is TRBJ2-3; 8 nucleotides agree with TRBD1. J lost 2 bases, V lost 6 bases, and 8 bases had no gene match. This CDR3 contains 15 residues. Germline V gene lookup returns CDR1 SGHNT and CDR2 YYREEE (reference sequence). CDR3 nucleotides: TGTGCCAGCACCCTCCTGACAGGGGACACAGATACGCAGTATTTT. Its translation is CASTLLTGDTDTQYF. Based on the CDR3 plus reference TRBV5-4 and TRBJ2-3, the full variable domain is ETGVTQSPTHLIKTRGQQVTLRCSSQSGHNTVSWYQQALGQGPQFIFQYYREEENGRGNFPPRFSGLQFPNYSSELNVNALELDDSALYLCASTLLTGDTDTQYFGPGTRLTVL.

This clonotype came up a few times. V usage is TRBV11-1 and J usage is TRBJ2-1, with 9 bases that match TRBD2. CDR3 length: 19 amino acids. Per germline, CDR1 SGHAT and CDR2 FQDESV (reference sequence). Trimming took 4 bases from V and 0 from J; bases not matched to a gene: 13. For the CDR3, the DNA is TGTGCCAGCAGCTCGATAATGGGGCTAGCGGGGTTCTCCTACAATGAGCAGTTCTTC. This translates into CASSSIMGLAGFSYNEQFF.

This clonotype was detected a few times. The genes are TRBV20-1 and TRBJ2-1; no reliable D call. The CDR3 sequence is 12 residues long. CDR1 DFQATT and CDR2 SNEGSKA come from the germline V gene (reference sequence). V lost 3 bases and J lost 9, with 12 bases in between. The CDR3 here is CSARVRAREQFF. The CDR3 coding sequence is TGCAGTGCTAGGGTTAGGGCGCGTGAGCAGTTCTTC.

The chain joins TRBV5-1 to TRBJ1-1; weak D call: TRBD1 (5 bases). Trimming took off 4 bases at V and 5 bases at J, with 18 bases between the two ends. The germline CDR1 and CDR2 sequences are SGHRS and YFSETQ. The CDR3 totals 15 residues. As DNA, the CDR3 is TGCGCCAGCAGCCGGGGAGGGGCCGGGGGAACTGAAGCTTTCTTT. Translating gives CASSRGGAGGTEAFF. The full variable domain, completed using reference TRBV5-1 and TRBJ1-1, is KAGVTQTPRYLIKTRGQQVTLSCSPISGHRSVSWYQQTPGQGLQFLFEYFSETQRNKGNFPGRFSGRQFSNSRSEMNVSTLELGDSALYLCASSRGGAGGTEAFFGQGTRLTVV.

This clonotype occurred a few times. A read error may produce the germline difference seen at one junction end. The genes are TRBV14 and TRBJ1-5; tentative D call: TRBD1 (5 bases). CDR1 and CDR2 (germline): SGHDN, FVKESK. CDR3 length: 15 amino acids. CDR3 in DNA: TGTGCCAGCAGCCCCCGCAGAACGCACCGCTTACACAGGTATTTT. The encoded protein is CASSPRRTHRLHRYF.